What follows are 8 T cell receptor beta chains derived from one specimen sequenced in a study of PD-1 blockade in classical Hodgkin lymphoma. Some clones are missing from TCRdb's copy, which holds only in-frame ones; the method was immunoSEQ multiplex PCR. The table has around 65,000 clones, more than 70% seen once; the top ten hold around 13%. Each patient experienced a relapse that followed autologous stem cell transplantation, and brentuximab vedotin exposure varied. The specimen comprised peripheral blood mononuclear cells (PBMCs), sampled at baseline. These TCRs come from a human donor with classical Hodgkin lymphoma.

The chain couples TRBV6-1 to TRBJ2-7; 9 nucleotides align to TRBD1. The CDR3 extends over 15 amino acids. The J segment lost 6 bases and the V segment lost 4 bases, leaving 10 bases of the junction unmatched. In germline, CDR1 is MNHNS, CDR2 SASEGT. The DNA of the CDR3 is TGTGCCAGCAGTGCGGCCGGGACAGGGTTTCTCGAGCAGTACTTC. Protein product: CASSAAGTGFLEQYF.

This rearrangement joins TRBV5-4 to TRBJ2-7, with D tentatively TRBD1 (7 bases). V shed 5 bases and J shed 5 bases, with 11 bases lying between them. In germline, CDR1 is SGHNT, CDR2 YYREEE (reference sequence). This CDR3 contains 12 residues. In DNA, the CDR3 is TGTGCCAGCAGGAGCAGGGGGGACGAGCAGTACTTC. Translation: CASRSRGDEQYF.

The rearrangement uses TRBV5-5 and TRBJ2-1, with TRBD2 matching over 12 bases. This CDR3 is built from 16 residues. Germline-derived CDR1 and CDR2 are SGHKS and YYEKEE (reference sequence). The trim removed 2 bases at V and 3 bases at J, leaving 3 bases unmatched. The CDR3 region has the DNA TGTGCCAGCAGCTTTCAACTAGCGGGGGGCTACAATGAGCAGTTCTTC. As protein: CASSFQLAGGYNEQFF.

The CDR3 DNA reads as TGTGCCAGTAGTCCATGGGACAGTAATGGCTACACCTTC. Translated: CASSPWDSNGYTF. This rearrangement joins TRBV19 to TRBJ1-2, with 7 bases that match TRBD1. There are 13 residues in the CDR3. Trimming took 5 bases from V and 6 from J; bases not matched to a gene: 6. Looked up from germline, CDR1 is LNHDA and CDR2 is SQIVND (reference sequence).

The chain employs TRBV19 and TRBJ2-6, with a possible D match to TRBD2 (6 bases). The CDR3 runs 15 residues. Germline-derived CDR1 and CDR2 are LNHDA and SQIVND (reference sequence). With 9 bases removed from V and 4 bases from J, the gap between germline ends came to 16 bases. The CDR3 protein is CASGAGLRGANVLTF. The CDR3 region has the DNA TGTGCCAGCGGCGCGGGGCTAAGAGGGGCCAACGTCCTGACTTTC.

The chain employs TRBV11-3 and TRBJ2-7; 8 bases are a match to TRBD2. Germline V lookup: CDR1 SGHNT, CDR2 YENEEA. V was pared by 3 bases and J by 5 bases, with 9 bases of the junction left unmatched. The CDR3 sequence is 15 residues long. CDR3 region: CASSFSTRGADEQYF. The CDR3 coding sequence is TGTGCCAGCAGCTTTTCGACGCGGGGGGCTGACGAGCAGTACTTC. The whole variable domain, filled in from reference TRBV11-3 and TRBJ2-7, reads EAGVVQSPRYKIIEKKQPVAFWCNPISGHNTLYWYLQNLGQGPELLIRYENEEAVDDSQLPKDRFSAERLKGVDSTLKIQPAELGDSAVYLCASSFSTRGADEQYFGPGTRLTVT.

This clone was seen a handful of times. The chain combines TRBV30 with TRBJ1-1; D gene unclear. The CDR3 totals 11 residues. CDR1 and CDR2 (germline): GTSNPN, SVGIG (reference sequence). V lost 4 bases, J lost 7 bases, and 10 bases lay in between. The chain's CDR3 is CAWKITSEAFF. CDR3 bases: TGTGCCTGGAAGATTACTAGTGAAGCTTTCTTT.

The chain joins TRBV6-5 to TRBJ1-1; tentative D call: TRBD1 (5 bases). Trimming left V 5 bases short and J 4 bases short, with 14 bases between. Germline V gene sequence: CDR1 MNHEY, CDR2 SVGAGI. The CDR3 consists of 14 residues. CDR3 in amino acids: CASSKYQGATEAFF. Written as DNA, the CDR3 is TGTGCCAGCAGTAAATATCAGGGTGCCACTGAAGCTTTCTTT.